This TCR beta chain was identified in a study of T cell changes during pregnancy in multiple sclerosis. Profiled with immunoSEQ multiplex PCR; TCRdb holds only in-frame clones, not every one. The sample carries 70,000 to 90,000 clones, around 93% recorded once. The CDR3 sequence is 16 residues long. Looked up from germline, CDR1 is SGHVS and CDR2 is FQNEAQ. Trimming stripped 7 bases from V and 3 bases from J, with 18 bases between. The sequencing used peripheral blood, collected in the second trimester of pregnancy. The gene calls are TRBV7-8 and TRBJ2-2, with D possibly TRBD1 on 6 matching bases. The source is a female donor in good health, enrolled as a control in a pregnancy study. CDR3 protein: CASTQGQGHYTGELFF. The CDR3 DNA sequence: TGTGCCAGCACCCAAGGGCAGGGGCACTACACCGGGGAGCTGTTTTTT.